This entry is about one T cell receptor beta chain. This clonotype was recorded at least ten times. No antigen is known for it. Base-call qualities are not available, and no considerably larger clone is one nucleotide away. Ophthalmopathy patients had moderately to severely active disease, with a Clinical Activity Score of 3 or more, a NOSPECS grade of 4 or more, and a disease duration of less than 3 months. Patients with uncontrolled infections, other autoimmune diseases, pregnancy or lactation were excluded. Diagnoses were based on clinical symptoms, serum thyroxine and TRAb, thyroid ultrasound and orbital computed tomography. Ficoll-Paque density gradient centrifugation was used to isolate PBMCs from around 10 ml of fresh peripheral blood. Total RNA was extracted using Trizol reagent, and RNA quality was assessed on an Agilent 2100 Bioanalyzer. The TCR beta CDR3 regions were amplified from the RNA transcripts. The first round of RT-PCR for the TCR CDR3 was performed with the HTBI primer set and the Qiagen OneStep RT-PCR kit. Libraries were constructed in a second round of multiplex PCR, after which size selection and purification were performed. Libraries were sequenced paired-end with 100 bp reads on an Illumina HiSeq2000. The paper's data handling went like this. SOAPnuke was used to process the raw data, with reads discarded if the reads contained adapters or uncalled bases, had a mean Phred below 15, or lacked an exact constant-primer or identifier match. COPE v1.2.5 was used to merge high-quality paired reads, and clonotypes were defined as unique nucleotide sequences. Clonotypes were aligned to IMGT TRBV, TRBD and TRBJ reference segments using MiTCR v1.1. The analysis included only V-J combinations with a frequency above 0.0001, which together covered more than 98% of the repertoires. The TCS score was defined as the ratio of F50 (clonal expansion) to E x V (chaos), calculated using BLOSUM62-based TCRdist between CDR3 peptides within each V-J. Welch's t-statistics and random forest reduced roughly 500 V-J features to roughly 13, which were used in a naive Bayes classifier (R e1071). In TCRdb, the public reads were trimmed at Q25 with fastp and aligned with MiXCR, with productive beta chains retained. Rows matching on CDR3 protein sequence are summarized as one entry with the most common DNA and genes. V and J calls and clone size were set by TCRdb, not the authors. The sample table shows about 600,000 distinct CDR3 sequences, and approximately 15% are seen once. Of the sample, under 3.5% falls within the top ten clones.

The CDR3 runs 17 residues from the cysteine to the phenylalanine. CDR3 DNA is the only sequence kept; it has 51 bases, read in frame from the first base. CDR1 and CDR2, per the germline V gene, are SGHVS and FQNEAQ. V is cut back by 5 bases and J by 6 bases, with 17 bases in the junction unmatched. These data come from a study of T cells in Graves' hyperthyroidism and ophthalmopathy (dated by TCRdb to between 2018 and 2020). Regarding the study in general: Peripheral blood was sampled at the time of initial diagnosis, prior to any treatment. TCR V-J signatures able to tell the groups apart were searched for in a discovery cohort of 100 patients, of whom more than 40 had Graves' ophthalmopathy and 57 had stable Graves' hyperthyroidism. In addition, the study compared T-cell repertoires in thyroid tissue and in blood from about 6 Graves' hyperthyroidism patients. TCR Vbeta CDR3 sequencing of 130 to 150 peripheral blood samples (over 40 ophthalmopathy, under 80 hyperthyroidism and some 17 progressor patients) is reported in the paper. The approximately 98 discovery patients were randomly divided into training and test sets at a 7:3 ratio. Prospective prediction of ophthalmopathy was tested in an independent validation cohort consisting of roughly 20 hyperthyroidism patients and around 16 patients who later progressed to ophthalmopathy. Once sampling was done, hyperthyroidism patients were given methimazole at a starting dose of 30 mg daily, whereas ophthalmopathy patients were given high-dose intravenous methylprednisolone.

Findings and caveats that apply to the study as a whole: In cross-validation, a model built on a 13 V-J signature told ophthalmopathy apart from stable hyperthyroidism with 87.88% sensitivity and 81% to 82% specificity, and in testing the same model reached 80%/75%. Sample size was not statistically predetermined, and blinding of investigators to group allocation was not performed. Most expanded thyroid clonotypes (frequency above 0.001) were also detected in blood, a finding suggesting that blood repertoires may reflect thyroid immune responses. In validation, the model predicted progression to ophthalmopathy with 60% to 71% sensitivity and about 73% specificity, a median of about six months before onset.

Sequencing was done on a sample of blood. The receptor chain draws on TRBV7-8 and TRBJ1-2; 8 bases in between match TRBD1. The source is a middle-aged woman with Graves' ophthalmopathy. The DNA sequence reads TGTGCCAGCAGCCCCCAATTCGGACAGGGAGGGAACGATGGCTACACCTTC. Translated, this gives CASSPQFGQGGNDGYTF.